The 18 T cell receptor beta chains given below trace back to one sample, sequenced in a study of monozygotic twins with cystic fibrosis (TCRdb year 2021). To prepare the library, the immunoSEQ multiplex PCR assay was applied. What TCRdb holds here is the immuneACCESS table cut down to in-frame rearrangements. Part of the clones is not present; checked against another copy, under half of the missing clones reflect an unresolved V gene, and the others are unexplained. This sample has about 32,000 clones in its table, and roughly 90% of those were observed once. Over 0.7% of the sample is held by the ten biggest clonotypes. The specimen was blood. The receptors here all came from a girl aged 2 to 9 with cystic fibrosis.

V gene TRBV27 combines with J gene TRBJ1-2; D is possibly TRBD1 (6 bases). V lost 7 bases and J lost 3, with 15 bases in between. Germline assignment: CDR1 MNHEY and CDR2 SMNVEV (reference sequence). The CDR3 extends over 14 amino acids. The CDR3 region is CASTFLGGHYGYTF. In DNA, the CDR3 is TGTGCCAGCACCTTTCTAGGGGGGCACTATGGCTACACCTTC.

V is TRBV18 and J is TRBJ2-7; perhaps TRBD1 as D (6 bases). Trimming left V 4 bases short and J 5 bases short, with 12 bases between. There are 13 residues in the CDR3. Per the germline V gene, CDR1 is KGHSH and CDR2 is LQKENI. DNA of the CDR3: TGTGCCAGCTCACAAACAGGGTTCGACGAGCAGTACTTC. It codes for CASSQTGFDEQYF.

The gene calls are TRBV7-9 and TRBJ2-5; D is unresolved. The CDR3 contains 12 residues. In germline, CDR1 is SEHNR, CDR2 FQNEAQ (reference sequence). The V and J ends lost 0 bases and 4 bases respectively, with 3 bases between them. The chain's CDR3 is CASSLASETQYF. CDR3 nucleotides: TGTGCCAGCAGCTTAGCATCAGAGACCCAGTACTTC. Combining the CDR3 with reference TRBV7-9 and TRBJ2-5 gives the whole variable domain DTGVSQNPRHKITKRGQNVTFRCDPISEHNRLYWYRQTLGQGPEFLTYFQNEAQLEKSRLLSDRFSAERPKGSFSTLEIQRTEQGDSAMYLCASSLASETQYFGPGTRLLVL.

The chain couples TRBV4-3 to TRBJ2-2, with 8 positions matching TRBD1. The germline V gene encodes CDR1 LGHNA and CDR2 YSLEER. V dropped 0 bases and J dropped 3; count of bases not matched to a gene: 9. CDR3 length: 18 residues. The CDR3 spells CASSQDPRTGMYTGELFF. In DNA form, the CDR3 reads TGCGCCAGCAGCCAAGATCCTCGGACAGGGATGTACACCGGGGAGCTGTTTTTT.

V usage is TRBV6-6 and J usage is TRBJ1-5, with D perhaps TRBD1 (6 bases). The ends were cut back, 5 bases at V and 6 bases at J, with 17 bases in the middle. CDR1 is MNHNY and CDR2 is SVGAGI in the germline V gene (reference sequence). The CDR3 has 15 amino acids. CDR3 loop: CASSHPGGAGQPQHF. DNA for the CDR3: TGTGCCAGCAGTCACCCCGGGGGGGCAGGTCAGCCCCAGCATTTT.

V usage is TRBV7-7 and J usage is TRBJ2-5, with TRBD2 as a possible D gene (5 bases). CDR1 and CDR2 from the germline V gene are SSHAT and FNYEAQ (reference sequence). The CDR3 is made up of 15 amino acids. V was pared by 4 bases and J by 5 bases, with 17 bases between. The CDR3 protein is CASSSGSQIQETQYF. DNA for the CDR3: TGTGCCAGCAGCTCGGGATCTCAAATTCAGGAGACCCAGTACTTC.

V and J are TRBV21-1 and TRBJ2-7; the tabulated D call, TRBD2, remains unverified against the DNA. TRBV21-1 is an annotated pseudogene. The CDR3 extends over 15 amino acids. The CDR3 region is CASSSPSGSRPEQYF. The CDR3 coding sequence is TGTGCCAGCAGCAGTCCTAGCGGGAGTCGGCCCGAGCAGTACTTC.

The V and J genes are TRBV7-2 and TRBJ1-1, with 8 positions matching TRBD1. J gave up 0 bases and V 3 bases, and 3 bases lay outside the gene matches. CDR1 is SGHTA and CDR2 is FQGNSA in the germline V gene. CDR3 size: 15 residues. The CDR3 DNA follows: TGTGCCAGCAGCTTGGGACAGGTGATGAACACTGAAGCTTTCTTT. Residues: CASSLGQVMNTEAFF.

This chain links TRBV6-1 with TRBJ1-5, with TRBD1 matching 7 bases. The CDR3 runs 16 residues. With 3 bases clipped from V and 5 bases from J, the junction kept 10 bases outside the gene matches. CDR1 is MNHNS, CDR2 SASEGT, per germline. In nucleotides, the CDR3 is TGTGCCAGCAGTGATATATACAGGGGAAGGGATCAGCCCCAGCATTTT. It translates to CASSDIYRGRDQPQHF.

This clone was seen only once. This sequence joins TRBV5-5 and TRBJ2-3; no clear D. The CDR3 contains 13 residues. V shed 0 bases and J shed 3 bases, with 5 bases lying between them. Germline loops: CDR1 SGHKS, CDR2 YYEKEE (reference sequence). The chain's CDR3 is CASSLASTDTQYF. CDR3 coding DNA: TGTGCCAGCAGCTTGGCCTCGACAGATACGCAGTATTTT. Complete variable domain (other parts from reference TRBV5-5 and TRBJ2-3): DAGVTQSPTHLIKTRGQQVTLRCSPISGHKSVSWYQQVLGQGPQFIFQYYEKEERGRGNFPDRFSARQFPNYSSELNVNALLLGDSALYLCASSLASTDTQYFGPGTRLTVL.

The chain uses TRBV19 and TRBJ2-7; D possibly corresponds to TRBD1 (6 bases). The germline CDR1 and CDR2 sequences are LNHDA and SQIVND (reference sequence). V lost 3 bases to trimming and J lost 4 bases, with 19 bases between them. The CDR3 sequence is 16 residues long. The CDR3 DNA sequence: TGTGCCAGTAGTATTGGACAGACCAATATAATATACGAGCAGTACTTC. Its translation: CASSIGQTNIIYEQYF.

The CDR3 nucleotides are TGTGCCAGCAGTGAGGGGACGGCGGGCGGCTACACCTTC. It translates to CASSEGTAGGYTF. This chain connects TRBV6-1 to TRBJ1-2, with TRBD1 as a possible D gene (5 bases). CDR1 is MNHNS and CDR2 is SASEGT in the germline V gene. V dropped 3 bases and J dropped 8 bases, with 13 bases sitting between them. The CDR3 sequence is 13 residues long.

The genes are TRBV28 and TRBJ1-1; 7 nucleotides match TRBD1. CDR1 MDHEN and CDR2 SYDVKM come from the germline V gene. The V and J ends lost 5 bases and 1 base, in that order; junction bases with no gene match: 13. The CDR3 is 17 amino acids. In nucleotides, the CDR3 is TGTGCCAGCAGTGCGGTCCGGACAGGACGGGCGAACACTGAAGCTTTCTTT. It is translated as CASSAVRTGRANTEAFF.

The chain couples TRBV5-8 to TRBJ2-7; no reliable D call. Trimming left V 4 bases short and J 0 bases short, with 11 bases between. Looked up from germline, CDR1 is SGHTS and CDR2 is YDEGEE. The CDR3 has 14 residues. CDR3 in DNA: TGTGCCAGCAGCCAACTAACACCCTCCTACGAGCAGTACTTC. Encoded protein: CASSQLTPSYEQYF.

CDR3 DNA: TGTGCCAGCAGCTTGACAATCCCTGGCTACACCTTC. Residues: CASSLTIPGYTF. This sequence joins TRBV16 and TRBJ1-2; D remains unclear. The CDR3 has 12 amino acids. V lost 5 bases to trimming and J lost 7 bases, with 11 bases between them. Germline V gene sequence: CDR1 KGHSY, CDR2 FQNENV.

V is TRBV4-1 and J is TRBJ1-1; TRBD1 might be the D (6 bases). The CDR3 extends over 16 amino acids. Germline V CDR1 and CDR2: MGHRA, YSYEKL. V shed 0 bases and J shed 0 bases, with 11 bases lying between them. The CDR3 protein is CASSQEARGMNTEAFF. CDR3 bases: TGCGCCAGCAGCCAAGAGGCCAGGGGAATGAACACTGAAGCTTTCTTT.

The rearrangement joins TRBV10-3 to TRBJ2-7; TRBD2 matches 9 bases. CDR1 is ENHRY, CDR2 SYGVKD, per germline. After removal of 0 bases from V and 5 bases from J, the junction contained 8 bases not matched to a gene. The CDR3 contains 16 residues. The CDR3 protein is CAISESRSGGFDEQYF. The DNA of the CDR3 is TGTGCCATCAGTGAGTCCCGTAGCGGGGGTTTTGACGAGCAGTACTTC.

V is TRBV6-5 and J is TRBJ1-1; D gene uncertain. The germline V gene has CDR1 MNHEY and CDR2 SVGAGI. This CDR3 comprises 13 residues. Trimming took off 5 bases at V and 7 bases at J, with 14 bases between the two ends. The CDR3 region has the DNA TGTGCCAGCAGTACGGAGGGAGGTATTGAAGCTTTCTTT. The encoded protein is CASSTEGGIEAFF.